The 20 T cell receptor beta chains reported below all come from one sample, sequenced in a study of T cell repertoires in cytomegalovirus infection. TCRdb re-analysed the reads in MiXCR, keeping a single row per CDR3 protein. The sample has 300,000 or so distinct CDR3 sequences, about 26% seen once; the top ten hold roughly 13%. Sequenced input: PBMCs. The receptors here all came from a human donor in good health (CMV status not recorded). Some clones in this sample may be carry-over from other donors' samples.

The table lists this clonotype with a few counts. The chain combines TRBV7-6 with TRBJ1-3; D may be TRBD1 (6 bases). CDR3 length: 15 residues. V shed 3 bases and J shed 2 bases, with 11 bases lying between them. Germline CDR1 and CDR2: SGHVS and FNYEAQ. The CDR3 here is CASSLSTGPGNTIYF. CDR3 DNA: TGTGCCAGCAGCTTGAGCACAGGGCCTGGAAACACCATATATTTT.

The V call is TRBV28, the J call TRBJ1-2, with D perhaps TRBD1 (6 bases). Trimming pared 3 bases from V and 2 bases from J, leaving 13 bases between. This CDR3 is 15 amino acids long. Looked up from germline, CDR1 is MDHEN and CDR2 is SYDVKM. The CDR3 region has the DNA TGTGCCAGCAGTTTGACAGGCGCATTGAACTATGGCTACACCTTC. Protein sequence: CASSLTGALNYGYTF.

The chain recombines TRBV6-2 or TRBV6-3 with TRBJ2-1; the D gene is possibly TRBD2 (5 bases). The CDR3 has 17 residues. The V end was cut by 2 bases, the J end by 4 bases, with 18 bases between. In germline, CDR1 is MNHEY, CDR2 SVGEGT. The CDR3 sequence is CASSYPEPRRGYNEQFF. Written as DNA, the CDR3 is TGTGCCAGCAGTTACCCGGAACCCCGAAGAGGGTACAATGAGCAGTTCTTC.

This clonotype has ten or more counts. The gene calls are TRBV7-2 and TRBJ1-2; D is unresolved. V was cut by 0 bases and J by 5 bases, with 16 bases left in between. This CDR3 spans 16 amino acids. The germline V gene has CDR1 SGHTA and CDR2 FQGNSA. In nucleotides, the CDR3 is TGTGCCAGCAGCTTAGCCGTGGGCAGTTACCTGTATGGCTACACCTTC. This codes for CASSLAVGSYLYGYTF.

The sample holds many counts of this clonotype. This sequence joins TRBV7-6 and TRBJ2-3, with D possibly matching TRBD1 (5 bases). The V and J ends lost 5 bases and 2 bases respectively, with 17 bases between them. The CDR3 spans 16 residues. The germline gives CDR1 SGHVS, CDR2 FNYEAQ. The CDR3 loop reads CASSLMTAQATDTQYF. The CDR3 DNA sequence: TGTGCCAGCAGCCTGATGACAGCCCAGGCCACAGATACGCAGTATTTT.

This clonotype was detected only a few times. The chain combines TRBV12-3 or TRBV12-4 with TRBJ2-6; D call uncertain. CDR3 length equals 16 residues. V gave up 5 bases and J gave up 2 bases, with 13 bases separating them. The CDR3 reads CASSPRAGTGANVLTF. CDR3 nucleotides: TGTGCCAGCAGTCCCCGGGCTGGGACTGGGGCCAACGTCCTGACTTTC.

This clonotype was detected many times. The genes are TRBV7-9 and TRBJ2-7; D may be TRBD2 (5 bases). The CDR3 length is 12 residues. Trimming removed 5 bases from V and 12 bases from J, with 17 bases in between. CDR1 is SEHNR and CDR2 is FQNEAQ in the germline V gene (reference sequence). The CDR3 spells CASSRGLADRYF. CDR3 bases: TGTGCCAGCAGCCGCGGGCTGGCGGATCGGTACTTC.

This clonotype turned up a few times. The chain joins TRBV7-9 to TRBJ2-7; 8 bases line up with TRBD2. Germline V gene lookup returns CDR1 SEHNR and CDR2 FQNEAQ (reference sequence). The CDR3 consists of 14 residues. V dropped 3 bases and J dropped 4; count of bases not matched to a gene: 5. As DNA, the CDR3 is TGTGCCAGCAGCTTCGGGACTAGACAGTACGAGCAGTACTTC. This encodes CASSFGTRQYEQYF.

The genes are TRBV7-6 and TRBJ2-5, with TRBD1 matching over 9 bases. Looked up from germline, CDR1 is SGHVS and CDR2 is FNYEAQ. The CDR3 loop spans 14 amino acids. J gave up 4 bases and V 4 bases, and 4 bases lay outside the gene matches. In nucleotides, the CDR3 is TGTGCCAGCAGCTGGGGACAGGGATTAGAGACCCAGTACTTC. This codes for CASSWGQGLETQYF.

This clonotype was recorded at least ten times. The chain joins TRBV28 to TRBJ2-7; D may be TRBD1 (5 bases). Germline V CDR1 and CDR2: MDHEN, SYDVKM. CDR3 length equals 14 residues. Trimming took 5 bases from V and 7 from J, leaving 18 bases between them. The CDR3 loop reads CASSGAVIEGEQYF. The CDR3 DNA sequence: TGTGCCAGCAGTGGGGCGGTGATCGAAGGGGAGCAGTACTTC. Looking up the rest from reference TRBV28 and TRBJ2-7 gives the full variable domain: DVKVTQSSRYLVKRTGEKVFLECVQDMDHENMFWYRQDPGLGLRLIYFSYDVKMKEKGDIPEGYSVSREKKERFSLILESASTNQTSMYLCASSGAVIEGEQYFGPGTRLTVT.

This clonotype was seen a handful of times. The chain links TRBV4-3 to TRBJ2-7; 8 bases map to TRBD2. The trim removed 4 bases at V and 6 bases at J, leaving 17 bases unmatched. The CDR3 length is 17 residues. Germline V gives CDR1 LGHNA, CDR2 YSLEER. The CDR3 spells CASSRAGPGTSLLEQYF. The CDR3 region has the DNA TGCGCCAGCAGCCGAGCTGGACCTGGGACTAGTCTGCTCGAGCAGTACTTC.

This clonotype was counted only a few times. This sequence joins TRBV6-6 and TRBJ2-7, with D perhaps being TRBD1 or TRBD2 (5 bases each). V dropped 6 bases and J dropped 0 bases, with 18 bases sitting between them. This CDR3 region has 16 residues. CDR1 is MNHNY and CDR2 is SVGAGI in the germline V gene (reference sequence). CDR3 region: CASSEPSAGTSYEQYF. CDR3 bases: TGTGCCAGCAGCGAGCCCTCCGCAGGGACCTCCTACGAGCAGTACTTC.

In DNA form, the CDR3 reads TGCGCCAGCAGCCCGGCACACAGGTTCACAGATACGCAGTATTTT. Translating gives CASSPAHRFTDTQYF. The chain couples TRBV4-1 to TRBJ2-3; tentative D call: TRBD1 (5 bases). V was clipped by 4 bases and J by 2 bases, with 13 bases between them. Germline V CDR1 and CDR2: MGHRA, YSYEKL. The CDR3 is made up of 15 amino acids.

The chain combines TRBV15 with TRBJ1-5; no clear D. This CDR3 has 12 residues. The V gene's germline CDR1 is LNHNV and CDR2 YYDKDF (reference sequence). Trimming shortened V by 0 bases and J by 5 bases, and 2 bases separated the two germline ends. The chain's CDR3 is CATSREYQPQHF. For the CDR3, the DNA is TGTGCCACCAGCAGAGAATATCAGCCCCAGCATTTT.

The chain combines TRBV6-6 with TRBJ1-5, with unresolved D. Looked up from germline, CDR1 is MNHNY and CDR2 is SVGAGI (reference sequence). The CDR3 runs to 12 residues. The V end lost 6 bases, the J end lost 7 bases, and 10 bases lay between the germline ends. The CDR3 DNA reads TGTGCCAGCAGCCCCTTTCCCCAGCCCCAGCATTTT. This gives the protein CASSPFPQPQHF.

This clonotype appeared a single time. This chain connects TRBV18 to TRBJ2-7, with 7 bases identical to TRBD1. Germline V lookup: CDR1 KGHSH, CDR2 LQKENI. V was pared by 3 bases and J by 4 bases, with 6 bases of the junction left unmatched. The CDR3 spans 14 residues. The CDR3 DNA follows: TGTGCCAGCTCACCCCAGGGACAGCAATACGAGCAGTACTTC. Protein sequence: CASSPQGQQYEQYF.

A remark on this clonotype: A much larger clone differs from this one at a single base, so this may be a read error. Written as DNA, the CDR3 is TGTGCCAGCAGCGCCGCGGGGCTGAGCACTGAAGCTTTCTTT. It is translated as CASSAAGLSTEAFF. The genes are TRBV7-9 and TRBJ1-1; TRBD1 is a possible D gene (5 bases). Trimming shortened V by 5 bases and J by 4 bases, and 14 bases separated the two germline ends. CDR3 length equals 14 residues. Germline V gene sequence: CDR1 SEHNR, CDR2 FQNEAQ (reference sequence). Full variable domain (outside the CDR3, taken from reference TRBV7-9 and TRBJ1-1): DTGVSQNPRHKITKRGQNVTFRCDPISEHNRLYWYRQTLGQGPEFLTYFQNEAQLEKSRLLSDRFSAERPKGSFSTLEIQRTEQGDSAMYLCASSAAGLSTEAFFGQGTRLTVV.

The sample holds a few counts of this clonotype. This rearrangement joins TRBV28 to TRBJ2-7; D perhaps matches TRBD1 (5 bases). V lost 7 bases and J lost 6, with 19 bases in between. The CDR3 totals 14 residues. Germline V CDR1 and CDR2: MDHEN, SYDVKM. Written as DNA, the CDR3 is TGTGCCAGCAACTTAGGGGTGGGGCGTGGCGAGCAGTACTTC. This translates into CASNLGVGRGEQYF.

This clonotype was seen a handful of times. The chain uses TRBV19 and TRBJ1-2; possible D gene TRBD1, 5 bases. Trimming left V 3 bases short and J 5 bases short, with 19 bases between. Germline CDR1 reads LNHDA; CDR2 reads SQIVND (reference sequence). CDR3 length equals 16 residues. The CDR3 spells CASSIIQGRIRYGYTF. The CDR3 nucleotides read TGTGCCAGTAGTATTATCCAGGGAAGAATCCGGTATGGCTACACCTTC.

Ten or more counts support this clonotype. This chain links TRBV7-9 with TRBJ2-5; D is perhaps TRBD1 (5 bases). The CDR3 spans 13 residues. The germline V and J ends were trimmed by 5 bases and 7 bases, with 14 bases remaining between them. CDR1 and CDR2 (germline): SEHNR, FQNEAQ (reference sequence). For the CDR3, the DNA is TGTGCCAGCAGCCAGGGCCTTTTAGGGACCCAGTACTTC. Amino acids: CASSQGLLGTQYF.